The 20 T cell receptor beta chains listed next were all sequenced from one sample in a study of cytomegalovirus exposure and HLA in healthy donors. The study ran its PCR with 60 Vbeta and 13 Jbeta primers. TCRdb's table, derived via immunoSEQ multiplex PCR, lists solely in-frame clones and lacks some. Found here are roughly 170,000 clones, around 83% of them singletons; the top ten hold around 1.2%. The sample was PBMCs. These receptors were collected from a girl under 10 years old in good health and CMV-seropositive.

The chain uses TRBV5-1 and TRBJ1-4, with a tentative D call TRBD1 (5 bases). CDR1 SGHRS and CDR2 YFSETQ come from the germline V gene. V was trimmed by 1 base and J by 4 bases, leaving 14 bases between them. CDR3 length: 16 amino acids. The CDR3 reads CASSLRVTESNEKLFF. CDR3 nucleotides: TGCGCCAGCAGCTTGAGGGTGACAGAAAGTAATGAAAAACTGTTTTTT. Complete variable domain (other parts from reference TRBV5-1 and TRBJ1-4): KAGVTQTPRYLIKTRGQQVTLSCSPISGHRSVSWYQQTPGQGLQFLFEYFSETQRNKGNFPGRFSGRQFSNSRSEMNVSTLELGDSALYLCASSLRVTESNEKLFFGSGTQLSVL.

The genes are TRBV7-9 and TRBJ2-1; TRBD2 agrees at 9 bases. CDR1 is SEHNR, CDR2 FQNEAQ, per germline (reference sequence). This CDR3 is built from 19 residues. V trimming: 5 bases; J trimming: 4 bases; junction bases outside the gene matches: 18. CDR3: CASSRTRGSGSIRYNEQFF. Here the CDR3 DNA reads TGTGCCAGCAGCCGGACGAGGGGTAGCGGGAGTATAAGATACAATGAGCAGTTCTTC.

The genes are TRBV5-6 and TRBJ1-4, with 7 positions matching TRBD1. In germline, CDR1 is SGHDT, CDR2 YYEEEE. CDR3 size: 18 residues. The J segment lost 5 bases and the V segment lost 4 bases, leaving 17 bases of the junction unmatched. The CDR3 sequence: CASSQNRGRAINNEKLFF. The CDR3 DNA reads TGTGCCAGCAGCCAGAACAGGGGACGTGCCATAAACAATGAAAAACTGTTTTTT.

CDR3 sequence: CASSTTWGANVLTF. In nucleotides, the CDR3 is TGTGCCAGCAGTACCACATGGGGGGCCAACGTCCTGACTTTC. This chain connects TRBV2 to TRBJ2-6; D call uncertain. Germline V CDR1 and CDR2: SNHLY, FYNNEI. V lost 5 bases and J lost 4, with 9 bases in between. CDR3 length: 14 residues.

This clone occurred once. J is TRBJ2-2 and V is TRBV2; 9 bases are shared with TRBD1. V dropped 4 bases and J dropped 5; count of bases not matched to a gene: 2. The germline gives CDR1 SNHLY, CDR2 FYNNEI. The CDR3 extends over 14 amino acids. The CDR3 here is CASSAQGATGELFF. DNA of the CDR3: TGTGCCAGCAGTGCACAGGGGGCGACCGGGGAGCTGTTTTTT.

This chain uses TRBV7-8 with TRBJ2-3; D perhaps matches TRBD2 (5 bases). With 1 base removed from V and 4 bases from J, the gap between germline ends came to 12 bases. CDR1 is SGHVS and CDR2 is FQNEAQ in the germline V gene. This CDR3 region has 15 residues. The CDR3 protein is CASSLVGESADTQYF. CDR3 sequence (DNA): TGTGCCAGCAGCTTAGTTGGGGAGTCGGCAGATACGCAGTATTTT.

This chain connects TRBV29-1 to TRBJ1-1, with 7 positions matching TRBD1. Germline values: CDR1 SQVTM, CDR2 ANQGSEA. The V segment lost 5 bases and the J segment 3 bases; nucleotides outside the gene matches: 9. This CDR3 comprises 14 residues. The CDR3 sequence: CSVRGQYLDTEAFF. The CDR3 nucleotides read TGCAGCGTTAGGGGACAGTACTTGGACACTGAAGCTTTCTTT.

J is TRBJ2-1 and V is TRBV27; TRBD1 is a possible D gene (10 bases). The germline V gene encodes CDR1 MNHEY and CDR2 SMNVEV (reference sequence). The length of the CDR3 is 19 residues. V was trimmed by 6 bases and J by 4 bases, leaving 28 bases between them. This chain's CDR3 is CASRAGTGVLAGAYNEQFF. The DNA of the CDR3 is TGTGCCAGCAGGGCCGGGACAGGGGTATTAGCGGGAGCTTACAATGAGCAGTTCTTC.

J is TRBJ2-6 and V is TRBV5-1, with 7 bases matching TRBD2. The germline V gene encodes CDR1 SGHRS and CDR2 YFSETQ. This CDR3 is 17 amino acids long. V was clipped by 0 bases and J by 2 bases; unmatched bases: 5. CDR3 nucleotide sequence: TGCGCCAGCAGCTTGGGGGGAGGGGTGGCTGGGGCCAACGTCCTGACTTTC. Its translation: CASSLGGGVAGANVLTF.

This chain joins TRBV6-5 and TRBJ2-5; D unclear. The last part of the DNA fits TRBJ2-7 better; the J call may be wrong. Germline V lookup: CDR1 MNHEY, CDR2 SVGAGI. CDR3 length equals 14 residues. CDR3 protein: CASSVPHGSNEQYF. CDR3 in DNA: TGTGCCAGCAGTGTACCGCACGGGTCCAACGAGCAGTACTTC.

The genes are TRBV11-3 and TRBJ2-5; a weak D match, TRBD2 (6 bases). Germline values: CDR1 SGHNT, CDR2 YENEEA. Trimming removed 3 bases at V and 10 bases at J, with 27 bases between. CDR3 length equals 17 residues. The CDR3 protein is CASSLSFAGTFAGIQYF. The CDR3 coding sequence is TGTGCCAGCAGCTTGAGTTTCGCCGGGACTTTCGCGGGAATCCAGTACTTC.

A single count supports this clone. The chain recombines TRBV28 with TRBJ2-1; tentatively, D is TRBD1 (6 bases). Germline V gives CDR1 MDHEN, CDR2 SYDVKM. The CDR3 extends over 15 amino acids. V lost 3 bases, J lost 6 bases, and 15 bases lay in between. The CDR3 loop is CASSFSQGLTNEQFF. Here the CDR3 DNA reads TGTGCCAGCAGTTTCTCACAGGGATTGACCAATGAGCAGTTCTTC. The full variable domain, with the rest looked up from reference TRBV28 and TRBJ2-1, is DVKVTQSSRYLVKRTGEKVFLECVQDMDHENMFWYRQDPGLGLRLIYFSYDVKMKEKGDIPEGYSVSREKKERFSLILESASTNQTSMYLCASSFSQGLTNEQFFGPGTRLTVL.

This chain uses TRBV29-1 with TRBJ2-3; 7 nucleotides match TRBD1. Per the germline V gene, CDR1 is SQVTM and CDR2 is ANQGSEA. V lost 7 bases, J lost 7 bases, and 11 bases stayed unmatched. The CDR3 consists of 13 residues. CDR3 protein: CSGDAGGSNTQYF. For the CDR3, the DNA is TGCAGCGGGGACGCAGGGGGTTCTAATACGCAGTATTTT.

This chain uses TRBV7-2 with TRBJ2-5, with D possibly being TRBD2 (5 bases). The DNA end favors TRBJ2-7, so the J call may be wrong. The CDR3 loop spans 14 amino acids. Germline V gene sequence: CDR1 SGHTA, CDR2 FQGNSA. This CDR3 is CASSVKERPYEQYF. For the CDR3, the DNA is TGTGCCAGCAGCGTCAAGGAGCGGCCCTACGAGCAGTACTTC.

This rearrangement joins TRBV6-6 to TRBJ1-3; D perhaps matches TRBD1 (5 bases). The CDR3 runs to 15 residues. The V end lost 5 bases, the J end lost 0 bases, and 11 bases lay between the germline ends. Germline loops: CDR1 MNHNY, CDR2 SVGAGI (reference sequence). CDR3 bases: TGTGCCAGCAGTACCCCAACAGGCTCTGGAAACACCATATATTTT. Translating gives CASSTPTGSGNTIYF.

The V gene is TRBV4-1, the J gene TRBJ1-1; 7 bases match TRBD1. The V gene's germline CDR1 is MGHRA and CDR2 YSYEKL. V lost 0 bases to trimming and J lost 1 base; unmatched junction nucleotides: 8. The CDR3 runs 17 residues. This CDR3 reads CASSQDPNAGGNTEAFF. DNA for the CDR3: TGCGCCAGCAGCCAAGATCCGAACGCAGGGGGGAACACTGAAGCTTTCTTT.

The V gene is TRBV7-3, the J gene TRBJ2-2; unclear D gene. CDR3 length equals 14 residues. The germline V gene has CDR1 SGHTA and CDR2 FQGTGA. Between the trimmed V and J ends, which lost 5 bases and 3 bases, there was a span of 10 bases. The CDR3 nucleotides read TGTGCCAGCAGCCCTCACCTAGACACCGGGGAGCTGTTTTTT. This translates into CASSPHLDTGELFF.

V is TRBV6-1 and J is TRBJ1-3; tentative D call: TRBD1 (6 bases). The V gene's germline CDR1 is MNHNS and CDR2 SASEGT. V was clipped by 1 base and J by 1 base, with 14 bases between them. This CDR3 contains 17 residues. DNA for the CDR3: TGTGCCAGCAGTGAAGTATTAGCAACAGGGTCTGGAAACACCATATATTTT. Translating it yields CASSEVLATGSGNTIYF.

The chain is built from TRBV29-1 and TRBJ2-7; 8 nucleotides line up with TRBD1. Germline values: CDR1 SQVTM, CDR2 ANQGSEA. V shed 5 bases and J 4 bases; nucleotides not matched to a gene: 7. This CDR3 is built from 13 residues. The CDR3 DNA sequence: TGCAGCGTTCTATTACAGGGGGTTTACGAGCAGTACTTC. Translation gives CSVLLQGVYEQYF.

The rearrangement uses TRBV29-1 and TRBJ2-5; D ambiguous. Germline V lookup: CDR1 SQVTM, CDR2 ANQGSEA. Trimming pared 7 bases from V and 2 bases from J, leaving 17 bases between. The CDR3 contains 14 residues. The CDR3 sequence is CSGLVYKLQETQYF. CDR3 sequence (DNA): TGCAGCGGATTAGTTTATAAGCTTCAAGAGACCCAGTACTTC.